These T cell receptor beta chains were read from a single sample in a study of blood T cell repertoires in COVID-19. Method: immunoSEQ multiplex PCR; TCRdb's copy keeps in-frame clones and lacks some. The repertoire holds roughly 290,000 clones, with around 85% as singletons. The material sequenced was peripheral blood. The receptors here all came from a human donor with COVID-19, enrolled during active disease. The donor label of this sample is uncertain. Both conserved end residues are part of each CDR3. The D gene is left open where the match is weak. Where a row states a size, it is once, few, many or the class of an expanded clone; other rows omit it.

clone_size | j_call | d_call | v_call | cdr3_aa | cdr3_nt
NA | TRBJ1-1 | TRBD1 | TRBV4-3 | CASSTRQGTEAFF | TGCGCCAGCAGCACCCGACAGGGAACTGAAGCTTTCTTT
NA | TRBJ2-7 | TRBD1 | TRBV3-1/TRBV3-2 | CASSHGQVLSYEQYF | TGTGCCAGCAGCCACGGACAGGTGCTCTCCTACGAGCAGTACTTC
NA | TRBJ1-2 | NA | TRBV6-5 | CASSPVSYGYTF | TGTGCCAGCAGCCCCGTTAGCTATGGCTACACCTTC
NA | TRBJ1-1 | NA | TRBV20-1 | CSARTGEAFF | TGCAGTGCTAGAACTGGTGAAGCTTTCTTT
NA | TRBJ2-5 | TRBD2 | TRBV9 | CASSVGGAGGGETQYF | TGTGCCAGCAGCGTAGGGGGTGCGGGAGGAGGGGAGACCCAGTACTTC
NA | TRBJ1-1 | TRBD1 | TRBV25-1 | CASSEGQGGTEAFF | TGTGCCAGCAGTGAAGGGCAGGGGGGCACTGAAGCTTTCTTT
few | TRBJ1-4 | NA | TRBV19 | CASSAGPGGANEKLFF | TGTGCCAGTAGTGCCGGTCCCGGCGGGGCTAATGAAAAACTGTTTTTT
NA | TRBJ2-7 | TRBD1 | TRBV27 | CASRTGVGGEQYF | TGTGCCAGCAGGACAGGGGTTGGTGGCGAGCAGTACTTC
NA | TRBJ2-7 | TRBD1 | TRBV29-1 | CSDRQGAPYEQYF | TGCAGCGACCGACAGGGTGCTCCCTACGAGCAGTACTTC
NA | TRBJ1-1 | NA | TRBV3-1/TRBV3-2 | CASSQETGNTEAFF | TGTGCCAGCAGCCAGGAAACAGGGAACACTGAAGCTTTCTTT
NA | TRBJ1-3 | NA | TRBV30 | CAWEKTGGNTIYF | TGTGCCTGGGAGAAGACAGGCGGAAACACCATATATTTT
NA | TRBJ1-1 | TRBD1 | TRBV7-9 | CASSAGGLGTEAFF | TGTGCCAGCAGCGCAGGGGGGCTGGGGACTGAAGCTTTCTTT
NA | TRBJ2-1 | NA | TRBV7-2 | CASSLAGPRKEQFF | TGTGCCAGCAGCTTAGCGGGGCCCAGGAAGGAGCAGTTCTTC
NA | TRBJ2-2 | NA | TRBV18 | CASSRADSYRVGELFF | TGTGCCAGCTCACGAGCGGACAGTTATCGAGTCGGGGAGCTGTTTTTT
NA | TRBJ1-4 | TRBD1 | TRBV3-1/TRBV3-2 | CASSPGQGVGEKLFF | TGTGCCAGCAGCCCTGGACAGGGGGTGGGTGAAAAACTGTTTTTT
NA | TRBJ2-2 | NA | TRBV12-3/TRBV12-4 | CASSLMYIGELFF | TGTGCCAGCAGTTTAATGTATATCGGGGAGCTGTTTTTT
once | TRBJ2-7 | TRBD1 | TRBV19 | CASRQGASPFYEQYF | TGTGCCAGTAGACAGGGGGCGTCCCCCTTCTACGAGCAGTACTTC
few | TRBJ2-7 | TRBD2 | TRBV2 | CASSDGLAGGYEQYF | TGTGCCAGCAGTGACGGACTAGCGGGAGGATACGAGCAGTACTTC
NA | TRBJ2-7 | TRBD1 | TRBV27 | CASSLQGVTNEQYF | TGTGCCAGCAGTTTACAGGGGGTAACGAACGAGCAGTACTTC
NA | TRBJ2-6 | TRBD1 | TRBV7-3 | CASSPTGAYGANVLTF | TGTGCCAGCAGCCCAACAGGGGCTTACGGGGCCAACGTCCTGACTTTC
NA | TRBJ2-1 | TRBD2 | TRBV11-2 | CASSLGLAGYNEQFF | TGTGCCAGCAGCTTAGGCCTAGCGGGTTACAATGAGCAGTTCTTC
NA | TRBJ1-1 | TRBD1 | TRBV27 | CASSPGHGQGVGRLTEAFF | TGTGCCAGCAGTCCCGGTCACGGACAGGGGGTTGGTCGGCTAACTGAAGCTTTCTTT
NA | TRBJ1-4 | NA | TRBV19 | CASSIRDKKLFF | TGTGCCAGTAGTATCAGGGATAAAAAACTGTTTTTT
NA | TRBJ2-1 | TRBD1 | TRBV29-1 | CSVETGSIYNEQFF | TGCAGCGTTGAGACAGGGTCGATCTACAATGAGCAGTTCTTC
NA | TRBJ2-1 | NA | TRBV19 | CASSLRVVDEQFF | TGTGCCAGTAGTCTCCGGGTTGTCGATGAGCAGTTCTTC
many | TRBJ2-7 | NA | TRBV19 | CASSIVQGYEQYF | TGTGCCAGTAGTATAGTCCAGGGCTACGAGCAGTACTTC
NA | TRBJ2-3 | TRBD2 | TRBV3-1/TRBV3-2 | CASSPQPRGLGVDTQYF | TGTGCCAGCAGCCCCCAGCCCCGGGGACTAGGGGTAGATACGCAGTATTTT
NA | TRBJ2-5 | NA | TRBV3-1/TRBV3-2 | CASSAGGGRETQYF | TGTGCCAGCAGCGCCGGCGGGGGCCGAGAGACCCAGTACTTC
NA | TRBJ1-2 | TRBD1 | TRBV18 | CASSPRGQGMAVDGYTF | TGTGCCAGCTCACCGAGGGGACAGGGAATGGCGGTGGATGGCTACACCTTC
NA | TRBJ1-2 | TRBD1 | TRBV7-2 | CASSLNRGLNYGYTF | TGTGCCAGCAGCTTGAACAGGGGACTTAACTATGGCTACACCTTC
NA | TRBJ2-3 | NA | TRBV5-1 | CASSLSASGTDTQYF | TGCGCCAGCAGCTTGTCCGCCAGCGGGACAGATACGCAGTATTTT
NA | TRBJ1-5 | TRBD1 | TRBV19 | CASSIQTGWNQPQHF | TGTGCCAGTAGTATACAGACAGGGTGGAATCAGCCCCAGCATTTT
NA | TRBJ2-1 | TRBD2 | TRBV19 | CASRRASGSSTYNEQFF | TGTGCCAGTAGGCGGGCTAGCGGGAGTTCGACCTACAATGAGCAGTTCTTC
once | TRBJ2-3 | NA | TRBV18 | CASLLTGPTDTQYF | TGTGCCAGCTTACTCACAGGGCCCACAGATACGCAGTATTTT
NA | TRBJ2-1 | TRBD2 | TRBV29-1 | CSVSGTSVYNEQFF | TGCAGCGTTAGCGGGACTAGCGTCTACAATGAGCAGTTCTTC
NA | TRBJ1-5 | NA | TRBV19 | CASTHTGSGSNQPQHF | TGTGCCAGTACCCATACTGGTAGCGGCAGCAATCAGCCCCAGCATTTT
NA | TRBJ2-1 | NA | TRBV5-1 | CASSEGVHTYNEQFF | TGCGCCAGCAGCGAGGGGGTCCACACCTACAATGAGCAGTTCTTC
NA | TRBJ1-6 | NA | TRBV19 | CASNGQTNSPLHF | TGTGCCAGTAATGGACAGACGAATTCACCCCTCCACTTT
NA | TRBJ1-2 | NA | TRBV5-1 | CASGEPQTDGYTF | TGCGCCAGTGGGGAGCCCCAAACCGATGGCTACACCTTC
NA | TRBJ1-2 | TRBD1 | TRBV28 | CASSQGRGNGYTF | TGTGCCAGCAGCCAGGGCAGGGGGAATGGCTACACCTTC
NA | TRBJ1-1 | NA | TRBV11-2 | CASSTNGGRGAFF | TGTGCCAGCAGCACAAACGGGGGGCGAGGAGCTTTCTTT
NA | TRBJ2-1 | TRBD2 | TRBV7-9 | CASSSTGLAGGGNEQFF | TGTGCCAGCAGCTCAACGGGACTAGCGGGAGGGGGGAATGAGCAGTTCTTC
NA | TRBJ1-6 | NA | TRBV5-4 | CASSLAGTWNSPLHF | TGTGCCAGCAGCTTGGCCGGGACATGGAATTCACCCCTCCACTTT
NA | TRBJ1-1 | NA | TRBV28 | CASSGGRVNTEAFF | TGTGCCAGCAGCGGGGGGAGGGTGAACACTGAAGCTTTCTTT
NA | TRBJ1-4 | TRBD1 | TRBV7-2 | CASSLGGVRGSGKLFF | TGTGCCAGCAGCTTAGGAGGTGTCAGGGGGAGCGGAAAACTGTTTTTT
once | TRBJ2-5 | TRBD2 | TRBV7-3 | CASSLRAGVRETQYF | TGTGCCAGCAGCTTAAGGGCGGGAGTCCGAGAGACCCAGTACTTC
NA | TRBJ1-2 | NA | TRBV2 | CASSGLQGNYGYTF | TGTGCCAGCAGTGGATTACAGGGAAACTATGGCTACACCTTC